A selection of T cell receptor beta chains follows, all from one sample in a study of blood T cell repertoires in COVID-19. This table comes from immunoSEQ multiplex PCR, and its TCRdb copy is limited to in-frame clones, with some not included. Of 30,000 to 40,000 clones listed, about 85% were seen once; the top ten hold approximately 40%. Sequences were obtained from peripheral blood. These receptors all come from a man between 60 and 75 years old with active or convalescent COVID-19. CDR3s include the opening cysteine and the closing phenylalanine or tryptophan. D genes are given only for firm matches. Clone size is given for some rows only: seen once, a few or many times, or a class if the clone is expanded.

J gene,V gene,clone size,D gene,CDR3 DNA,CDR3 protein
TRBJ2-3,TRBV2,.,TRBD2,TGTGCCAGCAGTGAAGCGCTCGGTCTAGCGGGCCCTACAGATACGCAGTATTTT,CASSEALGLAGPTDTQYF
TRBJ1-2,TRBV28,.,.,TGTGCCAGCAGTTTCCTGAACTATGGCTACACCTTC,CASSFLNYGYTF
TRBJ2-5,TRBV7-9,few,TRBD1,TGTGCCAGCAGCACTCGCTGGGACAGCCAACAAGAGACCCAGTACTTC,CASSTRWDSQQETQYF
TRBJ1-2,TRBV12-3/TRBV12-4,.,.,TGTGCCAGCACCTTGTGGGGCCCACATGGCTACACCTTC,CASTLWGPHGYTF
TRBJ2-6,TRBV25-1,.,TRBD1,TGTGCCAGCAGTCTACGGGACAGGAGCTCTGGGGCCAACGTCCTGACTTTC,CASSLRDRSSGANVLTF
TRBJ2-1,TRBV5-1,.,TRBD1,TGCGCCAGCAGCAATACCGGGACAGGGGTTCATGAGCAGTTCTTC,CASSNTGTGVHEQFF
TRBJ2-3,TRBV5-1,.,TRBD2,TGCGCCAGCAGCGGAGGACTAGCGGGAGGTTCGGATACGCAGTATTTT,CASSGGLAGGSDTQYF
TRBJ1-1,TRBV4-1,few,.,TGCGCCAGCAGCCACCTTCCTCCCGGGACATTCACTGAAGCTTTCTTT,CASSHLPPGTFTEAFF
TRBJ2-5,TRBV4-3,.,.,TGCGCCAGCAGCCAAGATCTTAGGTACGGACTCGAGACCCAGTACTTC,CASSQDLRYGLETQYF
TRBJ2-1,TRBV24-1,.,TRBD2,TGTGCCACCAGTAAGCTAGCGGGGGGATACAATGAGCAGTTCTTC,CATSKLAGGYNEQFF
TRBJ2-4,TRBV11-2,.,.,TGTGCCAGCAGCACTCCGGGACACCAGTACTTC,CASSTPGHQYF
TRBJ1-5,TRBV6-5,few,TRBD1,TGTGCCAGCAGTCGTACAGGGGAACAGCCCCAGCATTTT,CASSRTGEQPQHF
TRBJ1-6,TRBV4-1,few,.,TGCGCCAGCAGCCAAGATTTTAGGGGGAAGTCCTATAATTCACCCCTCCACTTT,CASSQDFRGKSYNSPLHF
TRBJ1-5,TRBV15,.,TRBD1,TGTGCCACCAGCGGGAGGACAGGGGGGTCACCAAATCAGCCCCAGCATTTT,CATSGRTGGSPNQPQHF
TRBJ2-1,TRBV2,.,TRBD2,TGTGCCAGCAGTGATGTCGGGGCTAGCGGGTCTGAGCAGTTCTTC,CASSDVGASGSEQFF
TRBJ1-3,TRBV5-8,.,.,TGTGCCAGCAGCATTGAGAGCATGAAAACTTACTCTGGAAACACCATATATTTT,CASSIESMKTYSGNTIYF
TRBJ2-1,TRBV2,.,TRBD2,TGTGCCAGCAGTACGGGACTATCCTACAATGAGCAGTTCTTC,CASSTGLSYNEQFF
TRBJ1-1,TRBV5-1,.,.,TGCGCCAGCAGCTTATACAGGGTTGGGGACACTGAAGCTTTCTTT,CASSLYRVGDTEAFF
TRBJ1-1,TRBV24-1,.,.,TGTGCCACCAGTGATACCAGGGGACGGAACACTGAAGCTTTCTTT,CATSDTRGRNTEAFF
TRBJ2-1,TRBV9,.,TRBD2,TGTGCCAGCAGCGCCTGGACTAGCGGGAGGGAGCAGTTCTTC,CASSAWTSGREQFF
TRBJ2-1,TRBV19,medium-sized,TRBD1,TGTGCCACTAGCAGGGGGCTAATCGGTGAGCAGTTCTTC,CATSRGLIGEQFF
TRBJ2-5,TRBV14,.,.,TGTGCCAGCAGCCAAGGTGGGGCCTGGGGATCGGCCCAGTACTTC,CASSQGGAWGSAQYF
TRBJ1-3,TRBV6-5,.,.,TGTGCCAGCAGTTACGCCCCCCAGTCTGGAAACACCATATATTTT,CASSYAPQSGNTIYF
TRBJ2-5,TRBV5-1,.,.,TGCGCCAGCTCCAGGGGAGAGGGGACCCAGTACTTC,CASSRGEGTQYF
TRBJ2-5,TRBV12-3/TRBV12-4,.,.,TGTGCCAGCAGGCCGCTAGCGCGGGAGACCCAGTACTTC,CASRPLARETQYF
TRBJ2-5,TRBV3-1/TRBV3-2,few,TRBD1,TGTGCCAGCAGCCAAGCCCGAACCCCGACAGGGGTCGTGCAAGAGACCCAGTACTTC,CASSQARTPTGVVQETQYF